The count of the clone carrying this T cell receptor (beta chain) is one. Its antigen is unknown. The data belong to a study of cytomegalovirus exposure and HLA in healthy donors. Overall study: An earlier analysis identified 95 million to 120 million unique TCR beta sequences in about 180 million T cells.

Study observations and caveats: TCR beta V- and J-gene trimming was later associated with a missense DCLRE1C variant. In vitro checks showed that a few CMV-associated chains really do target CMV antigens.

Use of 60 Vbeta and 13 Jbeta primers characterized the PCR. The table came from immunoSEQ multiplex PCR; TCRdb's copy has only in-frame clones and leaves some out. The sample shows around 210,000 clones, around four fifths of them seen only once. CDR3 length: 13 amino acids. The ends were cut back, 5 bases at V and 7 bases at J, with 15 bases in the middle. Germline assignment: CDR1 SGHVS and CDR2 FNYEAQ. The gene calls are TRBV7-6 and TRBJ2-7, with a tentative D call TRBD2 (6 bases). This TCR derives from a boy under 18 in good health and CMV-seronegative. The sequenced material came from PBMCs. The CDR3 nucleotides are TGTGCCAGCAGCCCAACCCCGGGACTTGAGCAGTACTTC. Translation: CASSPTPGLEQYF.